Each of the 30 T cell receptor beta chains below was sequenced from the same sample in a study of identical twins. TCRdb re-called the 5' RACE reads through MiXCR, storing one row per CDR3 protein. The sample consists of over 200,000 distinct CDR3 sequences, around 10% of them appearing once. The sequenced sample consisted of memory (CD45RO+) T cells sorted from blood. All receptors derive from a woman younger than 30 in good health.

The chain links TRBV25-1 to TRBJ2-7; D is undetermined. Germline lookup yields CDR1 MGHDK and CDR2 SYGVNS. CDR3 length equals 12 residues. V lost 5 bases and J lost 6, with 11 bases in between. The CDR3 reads CASSTPALEQYF. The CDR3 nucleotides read TGTGCCAGCAGTACCCCAGCCCTCGAGCAGTACTTC.

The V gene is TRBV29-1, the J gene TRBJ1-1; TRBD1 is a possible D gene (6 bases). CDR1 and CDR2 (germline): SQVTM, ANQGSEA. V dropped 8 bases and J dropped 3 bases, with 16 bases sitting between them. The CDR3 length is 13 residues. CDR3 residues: CSLQRTVDTEAFF. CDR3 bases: TGCAGCCTCCAGAGGACAGTAGACACTGAAGCTTTCTTT.

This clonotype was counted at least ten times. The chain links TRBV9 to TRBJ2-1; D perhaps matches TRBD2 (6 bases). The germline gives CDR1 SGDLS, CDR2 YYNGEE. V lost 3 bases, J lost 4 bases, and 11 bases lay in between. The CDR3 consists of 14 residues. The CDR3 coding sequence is TGTGCCAGCAGCGCCCTCGGGACTTACAATGAGCAGTTCTTC. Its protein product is CASSALGTYNEQFF.

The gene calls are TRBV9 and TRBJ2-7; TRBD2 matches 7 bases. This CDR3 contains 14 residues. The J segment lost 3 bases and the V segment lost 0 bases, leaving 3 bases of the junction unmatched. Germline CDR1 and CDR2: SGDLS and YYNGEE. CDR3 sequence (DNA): TGTGCCAGCAGCGTAGGCGGGGGACTCTACGAGCAGTACTTC. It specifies CASSVGGGLYEQYF.

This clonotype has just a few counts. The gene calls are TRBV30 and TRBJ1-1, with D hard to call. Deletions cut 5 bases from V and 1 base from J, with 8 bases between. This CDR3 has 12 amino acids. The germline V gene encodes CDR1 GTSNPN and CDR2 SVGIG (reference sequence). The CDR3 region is CAWEESNTEAFF. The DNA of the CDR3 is TGTGCCTGGGAAGAATCGAACACTGAAGCTTTCTTT. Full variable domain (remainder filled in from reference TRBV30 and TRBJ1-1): SQTIHQWPATLVQPVGSPLSLECTVEGTSNPNLYWYRQAAGRGLQLLFYSVGIGQISSEVPQNLSASRPQDRQFILSSKKLLLSDSGFYLCAWEESNTEAFFGQGTRLTVV.

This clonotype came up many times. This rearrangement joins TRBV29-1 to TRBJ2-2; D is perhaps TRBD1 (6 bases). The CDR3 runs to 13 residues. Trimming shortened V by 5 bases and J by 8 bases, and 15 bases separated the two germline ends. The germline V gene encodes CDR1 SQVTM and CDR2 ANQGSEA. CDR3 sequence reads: CSVRHGGSGELFF. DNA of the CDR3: TGCAGCGTTAGACATGGGGGCAGTGGGGAGCTGTTTTTT.

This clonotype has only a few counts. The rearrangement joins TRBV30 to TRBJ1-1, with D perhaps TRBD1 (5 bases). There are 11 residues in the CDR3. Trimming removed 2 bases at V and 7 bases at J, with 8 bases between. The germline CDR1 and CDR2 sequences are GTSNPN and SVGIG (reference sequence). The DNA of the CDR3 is TGTGCCTGGAGTTTCAGGGTTGAAGCTTTCTTT. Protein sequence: CAWSFRVEAFF.

This CDR3 reads CASSLGIEQFF. CDR3 bases: TGTGCCAGCAGCTTAGGGATTGAGCAGTTCTTC. This sequence joins TRBV7-6 and TRBJ2-1, with unresolved D. Germline V gene data show CDR1 as SGHVS and CDR2 as FNYEAQ. This CDR3 has 11 residues. Trimming shortened V by 1 base and J by 9 bases, and 4 bases separated the two germline ends.

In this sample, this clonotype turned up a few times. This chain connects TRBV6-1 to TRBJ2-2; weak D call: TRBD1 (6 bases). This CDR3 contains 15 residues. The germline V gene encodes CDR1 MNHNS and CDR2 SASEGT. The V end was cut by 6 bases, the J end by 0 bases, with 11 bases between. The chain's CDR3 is CASRTGTPNTGELFF. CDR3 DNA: TGTGCCAGCAGAACCGGGACACCGAACACCGGGGAGCTGTTTTTT.

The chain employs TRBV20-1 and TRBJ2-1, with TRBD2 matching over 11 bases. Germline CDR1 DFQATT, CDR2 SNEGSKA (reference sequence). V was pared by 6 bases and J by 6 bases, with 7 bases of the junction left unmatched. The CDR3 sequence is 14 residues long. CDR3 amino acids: CSATTSGRSNEQFF. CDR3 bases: TGCAGTGCCACAACTAGCGGGAGAAGCAATGAGCAGTTCTTC.

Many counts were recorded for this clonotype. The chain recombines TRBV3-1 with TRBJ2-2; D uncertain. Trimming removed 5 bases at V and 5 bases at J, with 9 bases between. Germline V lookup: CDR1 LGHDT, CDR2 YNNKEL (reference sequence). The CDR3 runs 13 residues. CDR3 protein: CASSSLGTGELFF. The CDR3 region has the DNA TGTGCCAGCAGCTCCCTGGGGACCGGGGAGCTGTTTTTT.

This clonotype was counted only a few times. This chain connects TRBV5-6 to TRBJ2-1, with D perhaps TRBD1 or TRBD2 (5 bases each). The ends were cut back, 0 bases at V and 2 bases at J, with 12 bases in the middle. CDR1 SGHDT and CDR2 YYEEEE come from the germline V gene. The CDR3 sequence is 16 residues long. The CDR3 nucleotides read TGTGCCAGCAGCTTGGGCCTCGGGACCACCTACAATGAGCAGTTCTTC. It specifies CASSLGLGTTYNEQFF.

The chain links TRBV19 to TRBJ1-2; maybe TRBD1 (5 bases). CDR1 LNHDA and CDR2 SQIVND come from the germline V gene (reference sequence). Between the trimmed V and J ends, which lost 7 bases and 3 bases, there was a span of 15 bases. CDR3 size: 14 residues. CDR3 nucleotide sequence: TGTGCCAGTACAAACGTCGGGGCAGACTATGGCTACACCTTC. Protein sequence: CASTNVGADYGYTF.

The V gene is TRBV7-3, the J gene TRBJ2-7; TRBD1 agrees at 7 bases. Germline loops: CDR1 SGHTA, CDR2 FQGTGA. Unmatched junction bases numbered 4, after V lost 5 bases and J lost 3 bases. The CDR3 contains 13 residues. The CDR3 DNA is TGTGCCAGCAGCGAGACAGGGTACTACGAGCAGTACTTC. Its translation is CASSETGYYEQYF.

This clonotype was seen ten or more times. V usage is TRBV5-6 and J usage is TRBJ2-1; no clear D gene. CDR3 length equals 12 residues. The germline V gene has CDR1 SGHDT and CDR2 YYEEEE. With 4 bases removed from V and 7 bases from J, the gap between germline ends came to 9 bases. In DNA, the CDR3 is TGTGCCAGCAGCCTTACTCAGAATGAGCAGTTCTTC. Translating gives CASSLTQNEQFF.

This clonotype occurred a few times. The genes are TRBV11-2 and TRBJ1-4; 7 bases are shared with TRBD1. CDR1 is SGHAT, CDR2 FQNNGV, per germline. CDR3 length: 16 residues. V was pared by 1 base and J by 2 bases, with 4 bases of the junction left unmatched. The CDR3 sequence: CASSLAAGGTNEKLFF. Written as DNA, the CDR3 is TGTGCCAGCAGCTTAGCCGCAGGGGGTACTAATGAAAAACTGTTTTTT.

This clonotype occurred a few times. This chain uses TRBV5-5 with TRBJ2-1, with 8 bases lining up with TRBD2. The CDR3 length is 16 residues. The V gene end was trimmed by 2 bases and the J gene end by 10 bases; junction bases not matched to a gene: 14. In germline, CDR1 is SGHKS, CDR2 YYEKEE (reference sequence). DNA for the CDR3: TGTGCCAGCAGCTTTCGACGACTAGCGACCCACGAGGAGCAGTTCTTC. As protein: CASSFRRLATHEEQFF.

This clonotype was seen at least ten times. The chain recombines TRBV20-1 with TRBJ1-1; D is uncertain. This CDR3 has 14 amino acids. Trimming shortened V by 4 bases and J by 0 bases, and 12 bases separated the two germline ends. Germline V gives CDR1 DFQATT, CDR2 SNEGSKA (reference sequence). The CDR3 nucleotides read TGCAGTGCTACGCCTCCGGACGTGAACACTGAAGCTTTCTTT. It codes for CSATPPDVNTEAFF.

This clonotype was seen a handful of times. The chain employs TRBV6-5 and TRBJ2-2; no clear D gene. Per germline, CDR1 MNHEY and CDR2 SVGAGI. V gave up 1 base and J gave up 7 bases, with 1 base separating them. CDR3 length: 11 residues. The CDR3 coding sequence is TGTGCCAGCAGTTACTACGGGGAGCTGTTTTTT. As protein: CASSYYGELFF.

CDR3 nucleotides: TGTGCCTGGAGTGGAGTCCGCGGCCCTGATACGCAGTATTTT. Amino acid sequence: CAWSGVRGPDTQYF. The V gene is TRBV30, the J gene TRBJ2-3; D is undetermined. V was trimmed by 1 base and J by 6 bases, leaving 14 bases between them. The CDR3 spans 14 residues. Per the germline V gene, CDR1 is GTSNPN and CDR2 is SVGIG (reference sequence).

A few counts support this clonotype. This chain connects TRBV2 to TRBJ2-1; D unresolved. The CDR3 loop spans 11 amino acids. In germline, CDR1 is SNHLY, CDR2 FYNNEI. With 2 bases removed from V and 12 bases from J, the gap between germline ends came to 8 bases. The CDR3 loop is CASSERGGQFF. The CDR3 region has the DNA TGTGCCAGCAGTGAACGAGGCGGGCAGTTCTTC. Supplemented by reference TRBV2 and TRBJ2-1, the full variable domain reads EPEVTQTPSHQVTQMGQEVILRCVPISNHLYFYWYRQILGQKVEFLVSFYNNEISEKSEIFDDQFSVERPDGSNFTLKIRSTKLEDSAMYFCASSERGGQFFGPGTRLTVL.

The DNA for the CDR3 is TGTGCCAGCAGCTTCGGAGTGCGATCATCCAATGAGCAGTTCTTC. It translates to CASSFGVRSSNEQFF. The V gene is TRBV7-7, the J gene TRBJ2-1, with D hard to call. Germline V CDR1 and CDR2: SSHAT, FNYEAQ (reference sequence). Trimming shortened V by 3 bases and J by 6 bases, and 15 bases separated the two germline ends. This CDR3 is 15 amino acids long.

The CDR3 loop is CASSTPGHHEQYF. The CDR3 bases are TGTGCCAGCAGTACACCGGGACACCACGAGCAGTACTTC. The chain joins TRBV6-7 to TRBJ2-7; weak D call: TRBD1 (6 bases). TRBV6-7 counts as an open reading frame of uncertain function. CDR3 length: 13 residues. V gave up 5 bases and J gave up 5 bases, with 13 bases separating them.

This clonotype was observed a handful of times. The CDR3 spells CASSYSGPNYGYTF. CDR3 nucleotide sequence: TGTGCCAGCAGTTACTCCGGGCCTAACTATGGCTACACCTTC. The chain is built from TRBV6-5 and TRBJ1-2; D remains ambiguous. Germline lookup yields CDR1 MNHEY and CDR2 SVGAGI. This CDR3 contains 14 residues. Trimming stripped 0 bases from V and 0 bases from J, with 5 bases between.

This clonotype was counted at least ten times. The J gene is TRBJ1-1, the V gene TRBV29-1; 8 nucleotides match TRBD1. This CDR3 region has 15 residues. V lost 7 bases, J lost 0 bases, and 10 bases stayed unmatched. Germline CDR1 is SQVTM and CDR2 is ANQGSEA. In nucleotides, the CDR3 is TGCAGCGCCCCCAAGACAGGGGTAATGAACACTGAAGCTTTCTTT. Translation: CSAPKTGVMNTEAFF.

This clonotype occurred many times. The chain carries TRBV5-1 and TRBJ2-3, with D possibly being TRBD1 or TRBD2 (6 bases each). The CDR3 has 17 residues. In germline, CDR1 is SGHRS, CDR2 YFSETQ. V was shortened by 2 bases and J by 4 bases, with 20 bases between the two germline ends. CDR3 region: CASSFGDGGPRADTQYF. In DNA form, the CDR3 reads TGCGCCAGCAGCTTCGGGGACGGGGGCCCTCGGGCAGATACGCAGTATTTT.

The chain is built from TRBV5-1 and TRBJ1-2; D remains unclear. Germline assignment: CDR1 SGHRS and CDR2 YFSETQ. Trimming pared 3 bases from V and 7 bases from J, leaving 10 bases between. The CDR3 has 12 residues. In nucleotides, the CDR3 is TGCGCCAGCAGCTCCACAGTTAGTGGCTACACCTTC. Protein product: CASSSTVSGYTF.

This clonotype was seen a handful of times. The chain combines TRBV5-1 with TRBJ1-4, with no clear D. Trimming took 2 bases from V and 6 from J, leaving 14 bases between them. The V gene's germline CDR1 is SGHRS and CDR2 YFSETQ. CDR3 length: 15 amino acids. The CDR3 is CASSFGPVGDEKLFF. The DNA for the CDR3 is TGCGCCAGCAGCTTCGGGCCGGTGGGAGATGAAAAACTGTTTTTT.

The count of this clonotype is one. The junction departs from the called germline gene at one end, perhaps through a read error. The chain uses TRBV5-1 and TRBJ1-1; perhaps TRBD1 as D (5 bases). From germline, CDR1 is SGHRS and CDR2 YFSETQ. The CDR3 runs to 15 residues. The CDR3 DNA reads TGCGCCAGCAGCGGCCTAGGACACAAGAACGCTGAAGCTTTCTTT. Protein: CASSGLGHKNAEAFF.

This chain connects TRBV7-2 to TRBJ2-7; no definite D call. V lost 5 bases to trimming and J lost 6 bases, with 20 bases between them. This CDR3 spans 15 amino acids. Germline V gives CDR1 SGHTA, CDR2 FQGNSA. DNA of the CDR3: TGTGCCAGCAGCCCCCGGACGTTAGCAGATGGCGAGCAGTACTTC. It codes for CASSPRTLADGEQYF.